This passage covers 30 T cell receptor beta chains from one sample sequenced in a study of blood T cells in healthy people across ages (dated by TCRdb to between 2014 and 2016). The library was made by 5' RACE. Sequenced on an Illumina HiSeq 2500. The second PCR ran for roughly 7 to 11 cycles and used a J-beta primer mix along with a sample-barcoded 5' primer. The public reads were run again by TCRdb, first through fastp at Q25 and then through MiXCR, and only productive beta chains were kept. For every CDR3 protein sequence, its rows merge into one entry that carries the most common genes and DNA. Across this sample there are hundreds of thousands of distinct CDR3 sequences, with 29% seen only once. The ten largest account for approximately 15% of the sample. Sequenced material: blood. The receptors were gathered from a woman of 80 years or more in good health.

The table lists this clonotype with many counts. The chain has TRBV10-3 and TRBJ2-7; TRBD1 or TRBD2 may be the D gene (6 bases each). Germline V CDR1 and CDR2: ENHRY, SYGVKD. Trimming removed 10 bases from V and 3 bases from J, with 16 bases in between. The CDR3 spans 13 residues. The CDR3 sequence: CATAGQVFYEQYF. Here the CDR3 DNA reads TGTGCCACCGCGGGACAAGTCTTCTACGAGCAGTACTTC.

This clonotype showed up many times. The V and J genes are TRBV12-3 or TRBV12-4 and TRBJ2-1, with 8 bases that match TRBD2. CDR3 length: 14 amino acids. V gave up 7 bases and J gave up 7 bases; unmatched junction bases: 9. CDR3 region: CASNPGGYENEQFF. CDR3 DNA: TGTGCCAGCAATCCGGGGGGGTATGAGAATGAGCAGTTCTTC.

The chain couples TRBV5-6 to TRBJ2-7, with 8 bases identical to TRBD1. Trimming took 5 bases from V and 5 from J; bases not matched to a gene: 9. CDR1 SGHDT and CDR2 YYEEEE come from the germline V gene. The CDR3 has 14 residues. CDR3 region: CASRPTGGLHEQYF. Here the CDR3 DNA reads TGTGCCAGCAGACCAACAGGGGGGCTTCACGAGCAGTACTTC.

A remark on this clonotype: It may be a read error: a sequence one base away is much more abundant. The chain uses TRBV2 and TRBJ2-1; D is perhaps TRBD1 or TRBD2 (5 bases each). The germline CDR1 and CDR2 sequences are SNHLY and FYNNEI. The CDR3 totals 13 residues. V lost 8 bases to trimming and J lost 8 bases, with 16 bases between them. CDR3 nucleotide sequence: TGTGCCAGCGGTAAAGAGGGGCTTTATGAGCAGTTCTTC. Protein: CASGKEGLYEQFF.

CDR3 protein: CASGAGGWSTDTQYF. CDR3 nucleotide sequence: TGTGCCAGCGGGGCGGGGGGGTGGAGCACAGATACGCAGTATTTT. This chain links TRBV2 with TRBJ2-3, with 9 bases that match TRBD2. Germline loops: CDR1 SNHLY, CDR2 FYNNEI. The CDR3 has 15 amino acids. Trimming cost V 8 bases and J 0 bases; bases outside gene matches: 6.

This clonotype was counted ten times or more. The chain couples TRBV5-1 to TRBJ1-2; the match to TRBD1 covers 10 bases. Germline V lookup: CDR1 SGHRS, CDR2 YFSETQ. The CDR3 has 14 residues. Losses at the gene ends were 0 bases for V and 7 bases for J; bases not matched to a gene: 3. CDR3 loop: CASSLGQGAGGYTF. In nucleotides, the CDR3 is TGCGCCAGCAGCTTGGGACAGGGGGCCGGTGGCTACACCTTC.

CDR3 DNA: TGCAGTGCTAGAGGCAATTTAGAGCTCTACGAGCAGTACTTC. Translated, it gives CSARGNLELYEQYF. V and J are TRBV20-1 and TRBJ2-7; D call uncertain. Trimming took off 1 base at V and 3 bases at J, with 13 bases between the two ends. The CDR3 runs 14 residues. Germline V gene lookup returns CDR1 DFQATT and CDR2 SNEGSKA (reference sequence).

This clonotype showed up just once. A much larger clone is a single base away; this may be a read error. V and J are TRBV5-5 and TRBJ2-3, with TRBD1 as a possible D gene (5 bases). CDR1 SGHKS and CDR2 YYEKEE come from the germline V gene (reference sequence). The CDR3 is made up of 13 amino acids. In DNA form, the CDR3 reads TGTGCCGGCAGCTTGGCAGGGTTCGATACGCAGTATTTT. It encodes CAGSLAGFDTQYF.

This clonotype was seen ten or more times. The chain employs TRBV6-1 and TRBJ2-1, with D perhaps TRBD2 (7 bases). V lost 4 bases and J 0 bases, leaving 22 bases between the germline ends. There are 19 residues in the CDR3. CDR1 is MNHNS, CDR2 SASEGT, per germline. CDR3 sequence: CASSALWRGLEPSYNEQFF. CDR3 nucleotide sequence: TGTGCCAGCAGTGCACTATGGCGGGGGCTTGAGCCCTCCTACAATGAGCAGTTCTTC.

This clonotype showed up just a few times. The chain is built from TRBV5-1 and TRBJ1-1, with TRBD1 matching 7 bases. The V segment lost 4 bases and the J segment 5 bases; nucleotides outside the gene matches: 8. There are 14 residues in the CDR3. Germline V CDR1 and CDR2: SGHRS, YFSETQ. CDR3 amino acids: CASSQVTGRTEAFF. CDR3 bases: TGCGCCAGCAGCCAAGTGACAGGGAGGACTGAAGCTTTCTTT. The full variable domain, with the rest looked up from reference TRBV5-1 and TRBJ1-1, is KAGVTQTPRYLIKTRGQQVTLSCSPISGHRSVSWYQQTPGQGLQFLFEYFSETQRNKGNFPGRFSGRQFSNSRSEMNVSTLELGDSALYLCASSQVTGRTEAFFGQGTRLTVV.

This clonotype has at least ten counts. This chain uses TRBV11-2 with TRBJ2-1, with D possibly matching TRBD1 (7 bases). The CDR3 extends over 17 amino acids. Germline CDR1 reads SGHAT; CDR2 reads FQNNGV. V was pared by 1 base and J by 6 bases, with 19 bases between. In nucleotides, the CDR3 is TGTGCCAGCAGCTTAGCCATAGGGGGCGGGGTGACCAATGAGCAGTTCTTC. Translation gives CASSLAIGGGVTNEQFF. The entire variable domain, with the rest obtained from reference TRBV11-2 and TRBJ2-1, is as follows: EAGVAQSPRYKIIEKRQSVAFWCNPISGHATLYWYQQILGQGPKLLIQFQNNGVVDDSQLPKDRFSAERLKGVDSTLKIQPAKLEDSAVYLCASSLAIGGGVTNEQFFGPGTRLTVL.

Turning to this clonotype: The junction does not match germline at one end; this may be a read error. This chain links TRBV27 with TRBJ2-7, with 8 bases that match TRBD1. The CDR3 extends over 14 amino acids. Per the germline V gene, CDR1 is MNHEY and CDR2 is SMNVEV (reference sequence). The DNA for the CDR3 is TGTGCCAGCAGCCGGGGACAGGCAGGATTAGGGCAGGACTTC. It encodes CASSRGQAGLGQDF.

This sequence joins TRBV20-1 and TRBJ2-3; 7 nucleotides agree with TRBD1. Germline CDR1 and CDR2: DFQATT and SNEGSKA (reference sequence). V shed 1 base, J shed 1 base, and the junction held 11 bases outside the gene matches. The CDR3 covers 17 residues. Here the CDR3 reads CSARVAGGNVRTDTQYF. CDR3 in DNA: TGCAGTGCTAGAGTGGCAGGGGGAAACGTTCGCACAGATACGCAGTATTTT.

In this sample, this clonotype turned up many times. Sequence at one end of the junction differs from germline and may be a read error. In DNA, the CDR3 is TGCGCCAGCAGCCCGCGGACAGGGACCTACGAGCAGTACTTC. Translated, it gives CASSPRTGTYEQYF. The chain has TRBV7-2 and TRBJ2-7; 8 positions agree with TRBD1. CDR3 length: 14 residues. Germline CDR1 reads SGHTA; CDR2 reads FQGNSA.

This clonotype was seen at least ten times. The chain has TRBV6-2 or TRBV6-3 and TRBJ2-3, with 15 bases that match TRBD2. The V gene's germline CDR1 is MNHEY and CDR2 SVGEGT. V shed 2 bases, J shed 0 bases, and the junction held 3 bases outside the gene matches. The CDR3 is made up of 18 amino acids. The CDR3 region has the DNA TGTGCCAGCAGTTACAGGACTAGCGGGGGGGCGAGCACAGATACGCAGTATTTT. Translating it yields CASSYRTSGGASTDTQYF.

The chain is built from TRBV5-1 and TRBJ1-1, with D possibly being TRBD1 (5 bases). Looked up from germline, CDR1 is SGHRS and CDR2 is YFSETQ. This CDR3 region has 13 residues. The V and J ends lost 7 bases and 2 bases respectively, with 12 bases between them. The CDR3 loop is CASAPDSNTEAFF. CDR3 bases: TGCGCCAGCGCCCCCGACAGCAACACTGAAGCTTTCTTT.

The CDR3 sequence: CASMNRAPSGNTIYF. The CDR3 DNA sequence: TGTGCCAGCATGAACAGGGCACCCTCTGGAAACACCATATATTTT. The rearrangement links TRBV2 to TRBJ1-3, with D maybe TRBD1 (6 bases). CDR1 is SNHLY and CDR2 is FYNNEI in the germline V gene. The CDR3 has 15 amino acids. V gave up 7 bases and J gave up 0 bases, with 13 bases separating them.

The V gene is TRBV4-2, the J gene TRBJ2-5; D remains unclear. The length of the CDR3 is 14 residues. CDR1 is LGHNA, CDR2 YNFKEQ, per germline. V lost 2 bases and J lost 3, with 10 bases in between. The CDR3 sequence: CASSQTGREETQYF. DNA for the CDR3: TGTGCCAGCAGCCAAACCGGACGAGAAGAGACCCAGTACTTC.

The chain links TRBV6-6 to TRBJ2-5; perhaps TRBD1 as D (5 bases). The DNA end favors TRBJ2-7, so the J call may be wrong. CDR1 MNHNY and CDR2 SVGAGI come from the germline V gene (reference sequence). The CDR3 runs to 11 residues. The CDR3 reads CATGFSYEQYF. CDR3 in DNA: TGTGCCACAGGGTTTTCCTACGAGCAGTACTTC.

Regarding this clonotype: The junction shows a germline mismatch at one end, possibly a read error. This chain connects TRBV7-2 to TRBJ1-4, with D possibly matching TRBD1 (6 bases). This CDR3 spans 14 amino acids. Looked up from germline, CDR1 is SGHTA and CDR2 is FQGNSA. The CDR3 region is CASSPSGGAGKRFF. The CDR3 DNA reads as TGTGCCAGCAGCCCTAGTGGGGGCGCAGGAAAACGGTTTTTT.

At least ten counts were recorded for this clonotype. This sequence joins TRBV14 and TRBJ2-1, with 8 bases aligning to TRBD1. This CDR3 comprises 12 residues. Germline CDR1 reads SGHDN; CDR2 reads FVKESK. Losses at the gene ends were 3 bases for V and 11 bases for J; bases not matched to a gene: 3. CDR3 in amino acids: CASSHRTGKQFF. The CDR3 DNA sequence: TGTGCCAGCAGCCACCGGACAGGGAAGCAGTTCTTC.

This clonotype was picked up a small number of times. A clone one base away is much larger, so this may be a read error. The V call is TRBV20-1, the J call TRBJ2-7, with D tentatively TRBD2 (5 bases). Trimming pared 5 bases from V and 7 bases from J, leaving 21 bases between. The CDR3 length is 14 residues. Germline V gene lookup returns CDR1 DFQATT and CDR2 SNEGSKA (reference sequence). CDR3 sequence: CSAGVGVIGNEQYF. CDR3 in DNA: TGCAGTGCTGGAGTCGGGGTGATAGGCAATGAGCAGTACTTC.

This clonotype was counted only a few times. A much larger clone lies a single base off, so this may be a read error. The V gene is TRBV18, the J gene TRBJ2-5; D is perhaps TRBD1 (6 bases). The ends were cut back, 1 base at V and 2 bases at J, with 11 bases in the middle. The CDR3 length is 15 residues. Germline V gene lookup returns CDR1 KGHSH and CDR2 LQKENI. The CDR3: CASSPRGHTQETQYF. The CDR3 DNA is TGTGCCAGCTCACCACGGGGACACACTCAAGAGACCCAGTACTTC.

To note about this clonotype: Since a much larger clone is just one base distant, this may be a read error. The V and J genes are TRBV11-2 and TRBJ2-7; 12 nucleotides agree with TRBD2. The CDR3 is 14 amino acids. V dropped 5 bases and J dropped 12; count of bases not matched to a gene: 11. The V gene's germline CDR1 is SGHAT and CDR2 FQNNGV. This CDR3 reads CASSPRTSGEPWYF. As DNA, the CDR3 is TGTGCCAGCAGCCCCCGGACTAGCGGGGAGCCTTGGTACTTC.

As to this clonotype: A read error may be the cause here, since a much bigger clone is one base away. The rearrangement uses TRBV29-1 and TRBJ2-7; D may correspond to TRBD1 or TRBD2 (5 bases each). CDR1 is SQVTM, CDR2 ANQGSEA, per germline. The CDR3 extends over 11 amino acids. Deletions cut 5 bases from V and 10 bases from J, with 15 bases between. CDR3 nucleotides: TGCAGCGTTCTATTTATGAGGGACCAGTACTTC. Translation gives CSVLFMRDQYF.

The CDR3 DNA is TGTGCCAACAGCCGGACAGGATTTAATGAAAAACTGTTTTTT. Residues: CANSRTGFNEKLFF. This chain connects TRBV6-5 to TRBJ1-4; 7 bases line up with TRBD1. Per germline, CDR1 MNHEY and CDR2 SVGAGI. The V segment lost 10 bases and the J segment 4 bases; nucleotides outside the gene matches: 9. CDR3 size: 14 residues.

In this sample, this clonotype turned up a few times. V is TRBV30 and J is TRBJ2-7; D is possibly TRBD2 (6 bases). This CDR3 contains 13 residues. The V end was cut by 2 bases, the J end by 7 bases, with 15 bases between. Germline lookup yields CDR1 GTSNPN and CDR2 SVGIG (reference sequence). CDR3 sequence reads: CAWSPTGLVEQYF. CDR3 coding DNA: TGTGCCTGGAGTCCGACGGGACTTGTGGAGCAGTACTTC.

This clonotype was seen at least ten times. The chain uses TRBV6-2 or TRBV6-3 and TRBJ2-1, with D possibly being TRBD1 (6 bases). This CDR3 comprises 16 residues. Germline loops: CDR1 MNHEY, CDR2 SVGEGT. Trimming left V 0 bases short and J 3 bases short, with 12 bases between. This chain's CDR3 is CASSYSRDTSYNEQFF. CDR3 bases: TGTGCCAGCAGTTACTCCCGGGACACCAGCTACAATGAGCAGTTCTTC.

This chain joins TRBV10-3 and TRBJ2-1, with D possibly TRBD2 on 5 matching bases. The V gene lost 4 bases and the J gene lost 4 bases, with 5 bases spanning the gap. Germline CDR1 reads ENHRY; CDR2 reads SYGVKD. The CDR3 consists of 12 residues. The CDR3 region has the DNA TGTGCCATCAGTGGCGGGTACAATGAGCAGTTCTTC. Protein: CAISGGYNEQFF.

The chain carries TRBV20-1 and TRBJ2-7; 7 bases are shared with TRBD1. Germline V gene data show CDR1 as DFQATT and CDR2 as SNEGSKA (reference sequence). This CDR3 comprises 14 residues. J gave up 5 bases and V 2 bases, and 9 bases lay outside the gene matches. The CDR3 here is CSARKEQGTHEQYF. Here the CDR3 DNA reads TGCAGTGCTAGAAAAGAACAGGGGACCCACGAGCAGTACTTC.